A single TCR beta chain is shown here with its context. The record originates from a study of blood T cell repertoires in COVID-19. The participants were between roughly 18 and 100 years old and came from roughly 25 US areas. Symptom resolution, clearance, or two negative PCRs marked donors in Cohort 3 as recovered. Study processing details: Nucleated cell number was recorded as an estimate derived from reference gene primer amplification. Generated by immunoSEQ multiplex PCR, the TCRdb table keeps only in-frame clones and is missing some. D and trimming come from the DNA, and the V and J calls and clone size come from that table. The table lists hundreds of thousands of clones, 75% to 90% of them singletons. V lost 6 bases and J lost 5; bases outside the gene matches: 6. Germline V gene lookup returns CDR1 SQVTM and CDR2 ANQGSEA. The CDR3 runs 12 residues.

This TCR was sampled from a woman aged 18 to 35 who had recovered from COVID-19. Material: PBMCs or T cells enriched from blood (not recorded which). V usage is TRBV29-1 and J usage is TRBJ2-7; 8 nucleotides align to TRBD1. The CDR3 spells CSVDRGENEQYF. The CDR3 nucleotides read TGCAGCGTCGACAGGGGCGAGAACGAGCAGTACTTC.